The entry below describes one T cell receptor beta chain. Its antigen remains unidentified. This sample is part of a study of response to subunit inactivated influenza vaccine. TCRdb fed the RT-PCR reads into MiXCR, producing one record per CDR3 protein. The sample has over 800,000 distinct CDR3 sequences, approximately 22% seen once. Findings and caveats of the study: Authors suggested each seasonal flu vaccination may recruit only limited numbers of new T cells.

The source of this sequence is a man aged 50-59 years who received an inactivated influenza vaccine. The sequenced sample was PBMCs from blood, obtained roughly 5 days after vaccination.

In DNA, the CDR3 is TGTGCCACCGGACAGCGGGGCTCGTACGAGCAGTACTTC. Residues: CATGQRGSYEQYF. The chain recombines TRBV24-1 with TRBJ2-7; TRBD2 might be the D (7 bases). The CDR3 spans 13 residues. V was clipped by 9 bases and J by 4 bases, with 15 bases between them. Germline CDR1 reads KGHDR; CDR2 reads SFDVKD.